This paragraph covers one TCR beta chain sequence. What this receptor recognizes is not known. Sequence at one end of the junction differs from germline and may be a read error. This record belongs to a study of ipilimumab plus nivolumab after autologous stem cell transplantation (dated by TCRdb to about 2021). Background on the whole study: The median number of doses that trial patients received was four or five for ipilimumab and about 8 for nivolumab. Both primary refractory and relapsed disease were represented in the DLBCL cohort, where 18-month progression-free survival was about 82% and 31%, respectively. The trial enrolled patients with high-risk diffuse large B cell lymphoma, mature T cell lymphoma, or multiple myeloma undergoing autologous transplant. Some 35 patients made up the trial's intent-to-treat population. What the authors observed across the whole study: The authors stated that profiles of the T cell receptor repertoire, regulatory T cell phenotype and gut microbiota provided a biologic rationale for studying this approach further. Combined checkpoint inhibition as post-transplant consolidation was concluded by the authors to appear tolerable.

The receptor library was made with the immunoSEQ multiplex PCR assay. In its TCRdb copy, this immuneACCESS table keeps in-frame sequences only and misses some clones. Where compared with another copy, unresolved V genes explain less than half of these, and the others have no known cause. Counted in this sample were about 84,000 clones; nearly 85% of them appeared once. The top ten clonotypes cover around 2% of the sample. Checkpoint therapy was initiated 14 to 28 days after autologous transplant, and ipilimumab was administered at 1 mg/kg intravenously on day 1 of selected weeks. Nivolumab was given at 3 mg/kg intravenously on day 1 of weeks 1, 4, 7, 10, and every two weeks through week 26. This Phase Ib clinical trial tested ipilimumab plus nivolumab, a combined checkpoint inhibition, as consolidation after autologous stem cell transplantation. The receptor's source is a male donor with diffuse large B-cell lymphoma. This specimen was PBMCs, taken in a trial of ipilimumab plus nivolumab as post-transplant consolidation.

The nucleotides read TGTGCCAGCAGCTTTGGGACAGGGGGGGTAGCGGCCTTC. Translated, this is CASSFGTGGVAAF. This receptor chain uses TRBV7-2 and TRBJ1-2; 11 of the junction bases match TRBD1. The CDR3, cysteine through phenylalanine, is 13 amino acids long. Kept here is only the CDR3 DNA, which spans 39 bases and is read in frame from base 1. CDR1 is given as SGHTA and CDR2 as FQGNSA, both from the germline V gene.